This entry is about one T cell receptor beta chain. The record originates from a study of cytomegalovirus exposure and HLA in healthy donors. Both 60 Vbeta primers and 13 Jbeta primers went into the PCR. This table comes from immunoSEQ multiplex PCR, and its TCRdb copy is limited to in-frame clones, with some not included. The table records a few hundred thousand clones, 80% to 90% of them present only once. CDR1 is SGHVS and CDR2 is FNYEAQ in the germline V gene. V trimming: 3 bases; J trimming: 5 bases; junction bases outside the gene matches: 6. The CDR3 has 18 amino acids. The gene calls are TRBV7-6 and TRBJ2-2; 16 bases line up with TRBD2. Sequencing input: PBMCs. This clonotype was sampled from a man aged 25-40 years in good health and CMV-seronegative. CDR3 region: CASSLGTSGGARTGELFF. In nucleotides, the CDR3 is TGTGCCAGCAGCTTGGGGACTAGCGGGGGGGCCAGGACCGGGGAGCTGTTTTTT. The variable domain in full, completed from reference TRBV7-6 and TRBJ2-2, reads GAGVSQSPRYKVTKRGQDVALRCDPISGHVSLYWYRQALGQGPEFLTYFNYEAQQDKSGLPNDRFSAERPEGSISTLTIQRTEQRDSAMYRCASSLGTSGGARTGELFFGEGSRLTVL.